The next 9 T cell receptor beta chains were all read from a single sample in a study of memory B cells and T cells in multiple sclerosis (dated by TCRdb to the late 2010s). After stimulus-free culture of CFSE-labeled PBMCs, the autoproliferating (CFSEdim) and non-proliferating (CFSEhi) T cell fractions were sequenced separately. Altogether, some 5x10^7 CFSE-labeled PBMCs were kept in culture for 7 days with no stimulus, after which the replicate wells were combined. Their antigens remain unidentified. Library method: the immunoSEQ multiplex PCR assay. In TCRdb, the immuneACCESS table is reduced to in-frame sequences with V and J assigned. These tables do not hold every clone; where another copy was compared, an unresolved V gene accounts for under half, and the others remain unexplained. This sample is represented by about 32,000 clones; 86% of them were singletons. The top ten hold less than 3% of the sample.

Sequenced sample: PBMCs from blood kept in culture. These receptors were collected from a human donor with multiple sclerosis.

This clone was recorded a few times. This chain connects TRBV9 to TRBJ1-1; 7 bases line up with TRBD1. CDR3 length equals 14 residues. Germline lookup yields CDR1 SGDLS and CDR2 YYNGEE. Trimming removed 3 bases from V and 0 bases from J; junction bases left unmatched: 2. The CDR3 reads CASSGDSLNTEAFF. CDR3 DNA: TGTGCCAGCAGCGGGGACAGTTTGAACACTGAAGCTTTCTTT.

This clone was found once. The chain uses TRBV30 and TRBJ1-3; D is undetermined. The ends were cut back, 3 bases at V and 3 bases at J, with 9 bases in the middle. The CDR3 covers 13 residues. CDR1 and CDR2 (germline): GTSNPN, SVGIG (reference sequence). In DNA, the CDR3 is TGTGCCTGGAGCGAGGAGGTTGGAAACACCATATATTTT. This gives the protein CAWSEEVGNTIYF.

The chain uses TRBV7-2 and TRBJ1-4; unclear D gene. The V gene's germline CDR1 is SGHTA and CDR2 FQGNSA. There are 14 residues in the CDR3. The germline V and J ends were trimmed by 5 bases and 7 bases, with 14 bases remaining between them. The CDR3 nucleotides are TGTGCCAGCAGCCAGACTGCCCGGGGTGAAAAACTGTTTTTT. Its translation is CASSQTARGEKLFF.

The chain joins TRBV9 to TRBJ2-5, with 10 bases aligning to TRBD2. Germline CDR1 is SGDLS and CDR2 is YYNGEE. There are 17 residues in the CDR3. V shed 4 bases, J shed 1 base, and the junction held 10 bases outside the gene matches. The CDR3 DNA reads as TGTGCCAGCAGCACCTCCCTAGCGGGAGTTCTCCAAGAGACCCAGTACTTC. Translation gives CASSTSLAGVLQETQYF.

The chain combines TRBV29-1 with TRBJ2-2, with 7 positions matching TRBD2. This CDR3 region has 13 residues. CDR1 SQVTM and CDR2 ANQGSEA come from the germline V gene. The junction had 6 bases not matched to a gene; V was cut back by 5 bases and J by 6 bases. The CDR3 spells CSVQGRDAGELFF. CDR3 DNA: TGCAGCGTTCAAGGGAGGGACGCCGGGGAGCTGTTTTTT.

The J gene is TRBJ2-3, the V gene TRBV9; a weak D match, TRBD2 (6 bases). Germline V gene sequence: CDR1 SGDLS, CDR2 YYNGEE. This CDR3 comprises 17 residues. The V and J ends lost 4 bases and 0 bases respectively, with 18 bases between them. The CDR3 loop is CASSLRSGSGSTDTQYF. CDR3 in DNA: TGTGCCAGCAGCCTACGATCGGGTAGCGGCAGCACAGATACGCAGTATTTT.

This clone was seen a handful of times. The V gene is TRBV11-1, the J gene TRBJ2-1; D not resolved. Trimming cost V 3 bases and J 0 bases, with 9 bases left between them. Germline-derived CDR1 and CDR2 are SGHAT and FQDESV (reference sequence). There are 15 residues in the CDR3. The CDR3 is CASSLEERSYNEQFF. The CDR3 DNA follows: TGTGCCAGCAGCTTGGAAGAGCGCTCCTACAATGAGCAGTTCTTC. Together with reference TRBV11-1 and TRBJ2-1, the CDR3 gives the full variable domain: EAEVAQSPRYKITEKSQAVAFWCDPISGHATLYWYRQILGQGPELLVQFQDESVVDDSQLPKDRFSAERLKGVDSTLKIQPAELGDSAMYLCASSLEERSYNEQFFGPGTRLTVL.

This rearrangement joins TRBV4-1 to TRBJ1-5; no clear D. CDR3 size: 14 residues. Trimming stripped 4 bases from V and 7 bases from J, with 14 bases between. The germline V gene has CDR1 MGHRA and CDR2 YSYEKL. This CDR3 is CASSPVGVGQPQHF. In DNA form, the CDR3 reads TGCGCCAGCAGCCCGGTTGGGGTGGGACAGCCCCAGCATTTT.

The chain combines TRBV7-3 with TRBJ1-6; possibly TRBD1 for D (6 bases). CDR1 SGHTA and CDR2 FQGTGA come from the germline V gene. V was pared by 4 bases and J by 7 bases, with 20 bases between. This CDR3 spans 17 amino acids. CDR3 in DNA: TGTGCCAGCAGCTCGAGTCACAGGGATCCCTCAAATTCACCCCTCCACTTT. Translated: CASSSSHRDPSNSPLHF.